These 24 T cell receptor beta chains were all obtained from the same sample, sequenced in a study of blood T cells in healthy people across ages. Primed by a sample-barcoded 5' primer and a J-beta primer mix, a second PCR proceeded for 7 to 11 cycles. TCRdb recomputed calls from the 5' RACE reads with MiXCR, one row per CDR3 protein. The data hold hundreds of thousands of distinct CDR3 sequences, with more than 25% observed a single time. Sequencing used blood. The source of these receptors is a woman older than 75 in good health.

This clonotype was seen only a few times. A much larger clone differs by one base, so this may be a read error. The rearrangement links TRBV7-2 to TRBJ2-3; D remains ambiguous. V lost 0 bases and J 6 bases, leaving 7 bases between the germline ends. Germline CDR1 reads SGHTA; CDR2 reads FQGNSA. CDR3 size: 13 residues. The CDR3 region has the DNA TGTGCCAGCAGCTTAGCAGTTAGGGATACGCAGTATTTT. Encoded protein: CASSLAVRDTQYF.

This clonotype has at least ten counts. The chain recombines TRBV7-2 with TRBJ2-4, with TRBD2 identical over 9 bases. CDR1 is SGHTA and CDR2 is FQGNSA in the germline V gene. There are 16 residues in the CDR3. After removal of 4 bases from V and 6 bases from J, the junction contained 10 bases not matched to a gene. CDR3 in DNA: TGTGCCAGCAGCTCGCAGGCGGGGGGGCGGGGAAACATTCAGTACTTC. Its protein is CASSSQAGGRGNIQYF.

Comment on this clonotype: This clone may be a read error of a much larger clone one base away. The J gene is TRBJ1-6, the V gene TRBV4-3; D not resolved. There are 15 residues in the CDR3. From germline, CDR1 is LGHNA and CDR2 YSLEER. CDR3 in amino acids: CAISQESSLISPLHF. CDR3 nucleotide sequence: TGCGCCATCAGCCAAGAGTCGTCCTTAATTTCACCCCTCCACTTT.

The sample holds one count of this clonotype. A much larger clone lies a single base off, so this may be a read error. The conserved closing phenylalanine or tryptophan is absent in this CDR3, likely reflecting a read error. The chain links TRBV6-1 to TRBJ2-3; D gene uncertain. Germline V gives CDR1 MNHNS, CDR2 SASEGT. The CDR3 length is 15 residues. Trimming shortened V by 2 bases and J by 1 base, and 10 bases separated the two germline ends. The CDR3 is CASSESLARTDTQYL. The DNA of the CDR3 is TGTGCCAGCAGTGAAAGTTTGGCACGCACAGATACGCAGTATTTG.

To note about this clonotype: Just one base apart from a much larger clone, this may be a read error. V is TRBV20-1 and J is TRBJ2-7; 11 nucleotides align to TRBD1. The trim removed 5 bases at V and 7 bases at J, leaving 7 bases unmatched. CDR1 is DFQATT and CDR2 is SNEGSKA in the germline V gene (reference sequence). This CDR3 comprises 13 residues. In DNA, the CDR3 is TGCAGTGCTCCCGGGACAGGGGGAAATGAGCAGTACTTC. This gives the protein CSAPGTGGNEQYF.

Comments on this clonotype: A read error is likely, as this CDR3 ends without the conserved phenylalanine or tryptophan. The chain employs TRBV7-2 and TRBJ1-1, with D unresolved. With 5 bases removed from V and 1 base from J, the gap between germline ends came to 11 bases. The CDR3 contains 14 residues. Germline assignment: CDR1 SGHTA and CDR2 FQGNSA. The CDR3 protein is CASSAWAPNTEAFL. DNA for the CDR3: TGTGCCAGCAGCGCTTGGGCCCCGAACACTGAAGCTTTCTTG.

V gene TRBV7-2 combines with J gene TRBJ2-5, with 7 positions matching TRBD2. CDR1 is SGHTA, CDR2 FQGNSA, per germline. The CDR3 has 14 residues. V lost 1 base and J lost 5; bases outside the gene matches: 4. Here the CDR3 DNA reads TGTACCAGCAGCTTAGGCGGGGGAGGGGAGACCCAGTACTTC. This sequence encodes CTSSLGGGGETQYF.

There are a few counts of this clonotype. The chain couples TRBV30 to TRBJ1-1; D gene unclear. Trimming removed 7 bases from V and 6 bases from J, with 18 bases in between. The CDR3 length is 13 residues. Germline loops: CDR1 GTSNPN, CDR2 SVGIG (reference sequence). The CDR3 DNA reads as TGTGCCTCGGACGGAGCGGTATTCTCTGAAGCTTTCTTT. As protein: CASDGAVFSEAFF.

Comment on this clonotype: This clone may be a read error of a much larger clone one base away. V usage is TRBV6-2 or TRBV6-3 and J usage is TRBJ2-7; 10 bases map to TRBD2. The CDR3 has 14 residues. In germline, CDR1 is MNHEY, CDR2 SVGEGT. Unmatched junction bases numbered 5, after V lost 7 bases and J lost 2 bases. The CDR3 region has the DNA TGTGCCAGCAACAGAGCGGGGGGGACCTACGAGCAGTACTTC. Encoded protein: CASNRAGGTYEQYF.

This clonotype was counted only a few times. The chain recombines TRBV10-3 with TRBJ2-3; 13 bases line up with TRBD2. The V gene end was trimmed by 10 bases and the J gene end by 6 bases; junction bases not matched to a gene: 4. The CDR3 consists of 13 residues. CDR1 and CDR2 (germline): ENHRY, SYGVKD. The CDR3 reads CATWTSGSDTQYF. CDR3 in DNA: TGTGCCACATGGACTAGCGGGAGTGATACGCAGTATTTT.

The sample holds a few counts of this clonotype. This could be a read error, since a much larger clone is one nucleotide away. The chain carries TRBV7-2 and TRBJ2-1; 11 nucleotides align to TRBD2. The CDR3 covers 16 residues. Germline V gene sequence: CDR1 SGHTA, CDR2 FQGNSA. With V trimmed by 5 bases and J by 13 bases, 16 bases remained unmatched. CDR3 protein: CASSARAGTSGETQFF. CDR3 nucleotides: TGTGCCAGCAGCGCCCGTGCCGGGACTAGCGGAGAGACCCAGTTCTTC.

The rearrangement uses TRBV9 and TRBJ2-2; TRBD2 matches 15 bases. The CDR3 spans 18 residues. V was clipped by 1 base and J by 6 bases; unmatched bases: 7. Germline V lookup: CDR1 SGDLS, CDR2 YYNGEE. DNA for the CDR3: TGTGCCAGCAGCGTAACTGCGGGACTAGCGGGGGGCGCCGGGGAGCTGTTTTTT. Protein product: CASSVTAGLAGGAGELFF. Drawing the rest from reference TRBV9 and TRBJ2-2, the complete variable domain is DSGVTQTPKHLITATGQRVTLRCSPRSGDLSVYWYQQSLDQGLQFLIQYYNGEERAKGNILERFSAQQFPDLHSELNLSSLELGDSALYFCASSVTAGLAGGAGELFFGEGSRLTVL.

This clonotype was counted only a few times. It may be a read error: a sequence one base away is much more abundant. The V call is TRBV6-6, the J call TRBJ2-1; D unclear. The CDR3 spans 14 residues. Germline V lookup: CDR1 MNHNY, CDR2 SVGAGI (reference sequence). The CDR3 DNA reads TGTGCCAGCAGCCTCCTAGAGGAGTACAATGAGCGGTTCTTC. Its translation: CASSLLEEYNERFF.

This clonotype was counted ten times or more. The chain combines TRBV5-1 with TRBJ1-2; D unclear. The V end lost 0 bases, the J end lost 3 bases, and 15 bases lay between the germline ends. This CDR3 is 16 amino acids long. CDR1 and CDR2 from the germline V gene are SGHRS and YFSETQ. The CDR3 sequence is CASSLAEDRIDYGYTF. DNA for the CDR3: TGCGCCAGCAGCTTGGCCGAGGACCGAATAGACTATGGCTACACCTTC.

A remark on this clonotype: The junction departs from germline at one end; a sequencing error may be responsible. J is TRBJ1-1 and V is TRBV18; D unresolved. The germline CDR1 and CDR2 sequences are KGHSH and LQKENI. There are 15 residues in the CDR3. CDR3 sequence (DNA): TGTGCCGGCTCACCACTGTTGAAGGCCGGCACTGAAGCTTTCTTT. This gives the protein CAGSPLLKAGTEAFF.

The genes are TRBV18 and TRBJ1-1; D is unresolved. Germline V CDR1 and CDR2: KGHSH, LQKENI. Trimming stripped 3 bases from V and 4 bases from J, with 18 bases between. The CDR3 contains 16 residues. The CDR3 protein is CASSPSLRGMSTEAFF. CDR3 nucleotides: TGTGCCAGCTCACCTTCACTTCGGGGTATGAGCACTGAAGCTTTCTTT.

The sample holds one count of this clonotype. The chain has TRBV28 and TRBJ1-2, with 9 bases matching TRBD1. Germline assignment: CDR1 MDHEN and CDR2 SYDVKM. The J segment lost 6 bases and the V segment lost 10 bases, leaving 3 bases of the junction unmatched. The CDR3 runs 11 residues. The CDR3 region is CATDRGDGYTF. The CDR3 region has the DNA TGTGCCACCGACAGGGGGGATGGCTACACCTTC.

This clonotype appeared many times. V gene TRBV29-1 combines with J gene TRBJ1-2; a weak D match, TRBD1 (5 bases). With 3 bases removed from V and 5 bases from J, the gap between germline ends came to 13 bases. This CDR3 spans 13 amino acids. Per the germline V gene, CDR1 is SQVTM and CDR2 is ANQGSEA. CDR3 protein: CSVEGEGIYGYTF. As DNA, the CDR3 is TGCAGCGTTGAGGGTGAGGGGATATATGGCTACACCTTC.

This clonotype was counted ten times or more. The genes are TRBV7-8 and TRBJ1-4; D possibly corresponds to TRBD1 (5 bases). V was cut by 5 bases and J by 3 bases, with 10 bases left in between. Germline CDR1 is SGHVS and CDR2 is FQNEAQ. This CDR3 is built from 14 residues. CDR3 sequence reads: CASSRKGPNEKLFF. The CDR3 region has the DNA TGTGCCAGCAGCCGGAAGGGACCTAATGAAAAACTGTTTTTT.

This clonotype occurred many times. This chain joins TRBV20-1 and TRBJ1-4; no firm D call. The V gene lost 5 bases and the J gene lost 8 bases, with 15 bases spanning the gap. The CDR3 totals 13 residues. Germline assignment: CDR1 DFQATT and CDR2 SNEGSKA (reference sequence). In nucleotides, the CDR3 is TGCAGTGCTCCCTTAGAAGCGGCGGAAAAACTGTTTTTT. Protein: CSAPLEAAEKLFF.

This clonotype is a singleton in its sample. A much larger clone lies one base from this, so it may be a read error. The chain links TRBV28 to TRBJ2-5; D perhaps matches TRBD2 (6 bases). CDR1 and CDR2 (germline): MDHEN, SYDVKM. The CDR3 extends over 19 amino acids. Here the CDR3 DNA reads TGTGCCAGCAGCCGAAGTAGGATCACAGCAGGAGGGGTCCAAGAGGCCCAGTACTTC. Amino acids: CASSRSRITAGGVQEAQYF.

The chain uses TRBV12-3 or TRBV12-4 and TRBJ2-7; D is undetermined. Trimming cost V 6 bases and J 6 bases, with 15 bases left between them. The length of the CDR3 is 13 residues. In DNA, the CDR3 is TGTGCCAGCAGCCCCGATGGTTTCCCCGAGCAGTACTTC. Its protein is CASSPDGFPEQYF.

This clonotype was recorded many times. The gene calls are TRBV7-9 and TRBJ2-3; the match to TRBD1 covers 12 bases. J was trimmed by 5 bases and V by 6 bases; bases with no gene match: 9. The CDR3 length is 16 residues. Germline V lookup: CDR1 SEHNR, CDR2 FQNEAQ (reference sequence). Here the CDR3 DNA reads TGTGCCAGCAGTCTAAGGGGACAGGGGGCAAGAGATACGCAGTATTTT. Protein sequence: CASSLRGQGARDTQYF.

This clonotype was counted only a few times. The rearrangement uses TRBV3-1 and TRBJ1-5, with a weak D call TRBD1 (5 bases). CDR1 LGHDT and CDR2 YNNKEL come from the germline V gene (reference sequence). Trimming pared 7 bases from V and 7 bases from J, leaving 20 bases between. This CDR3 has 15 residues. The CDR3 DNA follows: TGTGCCAGCAAATTCGGCGGCAGGGAGGGCCAGCCCCAGCATTTT. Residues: CASKFGGREGQPQHF.